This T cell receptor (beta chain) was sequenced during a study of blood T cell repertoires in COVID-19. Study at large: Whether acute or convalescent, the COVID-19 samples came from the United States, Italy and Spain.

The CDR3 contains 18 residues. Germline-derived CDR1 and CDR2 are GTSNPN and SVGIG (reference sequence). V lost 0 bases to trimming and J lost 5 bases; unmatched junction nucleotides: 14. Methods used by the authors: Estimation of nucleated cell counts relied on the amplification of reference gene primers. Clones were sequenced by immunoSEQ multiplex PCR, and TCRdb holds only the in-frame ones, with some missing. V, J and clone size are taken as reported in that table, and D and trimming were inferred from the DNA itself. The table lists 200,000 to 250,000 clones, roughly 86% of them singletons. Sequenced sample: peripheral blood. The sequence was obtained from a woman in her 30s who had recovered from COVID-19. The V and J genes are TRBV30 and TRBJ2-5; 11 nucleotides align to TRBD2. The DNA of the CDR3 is TGTGCCTGGAGTGTAAGGCGAAGTAGCGGGGGGGCCGGGGAGACCCAGTACTTC. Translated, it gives CAWSVRRSSGGAGETQYF.